This T cell receptor beta chain was obtained from a study of CD8 T cells in ankylosing spondylitis (dated by TCRdb to about 2017). At the level of the whole study: T cell receptor beta repertoires were profiled in healthy donors and ankylosing spondylitis patients so that disease-linked TCR variants could be found. The full study cohort was made up of 25 ankylosing spondylitis patients and 108 healthy donors. Peripheral blood was sampled, and synovial fluid was additionally collected from ankylosing spondylitis patients.

This clonotype was picked up many times. Its antigen remains undetermined. A junction end diverges from the germline sequence, so it may reflect a read error. Reads for this sample came from an Illumina HiSeq 2500. Quantitative 5'-RACE with molecular barcodes was the method used to prepare the TCR beta libraries. As for the authors' bioinformatics: Disease-linked TCR variants were identified with a new computational method built on a probabilistic model of VDJ rearrangement. TCRdb itself trimmed the public reads at Q25 with fastp, ran MiXCR and retained productive beta chains. One record per CDR3 amino acid sequence lists the most common genes and DNA. These V and J calls are TCRdb output, not the study's own analysis. In all, the sample holds about 250,000 distinct CDR3 sequences, and under 35% of those were seen once. The ten largest clones add up to 4% to 5% of the sample. CDR1 is given as SGHRS and CDR2 as YFSETQ, both from the germline V gene. The CDR3 runs 13 residues from the cysteine to the phenylalanine. Of all the DNA, just the CDR3 is kept, 39 bases in frame from base 1.

What the authors observed across the whole study: According to the report, matched synovial fluid samples from ankylosing spondylitis patients were significantly enriched for the disease-linked clones. A TCR beta motif made up of seven or eight highly homologous amino acid variants appeared to be characteristic of blood from ankylosing spondylitis patients. The disease-linked clones had a CD8+ phenotype and were found at relatively low frequencies in peripheral blood. Some of the motif variants had been reported before in the synovial fluid and blood of reactive arthritis patients, a finding that suggests common disease-initiation mechanisms.

Sequenced: blood, either unsorted or a sorted T cell fraction (not recorded which). This receptor was taken from a male donor with ankylosing spondylitis or in good health (not recorded which). The chain is made from TRBV5-1 and TRBJ2-7; TRBD2 is a weak D gene call, 6 bases matching. CDR3 reads: CASSLEGPYEQYF. The nucleotides are TGTGCCAGCAGCTTGGAGGGGCCCTACGAGCAGTACTTC.